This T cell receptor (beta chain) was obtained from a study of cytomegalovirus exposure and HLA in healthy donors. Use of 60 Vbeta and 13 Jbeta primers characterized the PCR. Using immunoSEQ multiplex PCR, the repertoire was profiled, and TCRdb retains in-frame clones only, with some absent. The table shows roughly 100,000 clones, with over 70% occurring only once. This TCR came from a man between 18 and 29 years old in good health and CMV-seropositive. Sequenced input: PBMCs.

CDR3 nucleotide sequence: TGTGCCAGTTTAGAAGCGGGGGGTGGAAGAGAGACCCAGTACTTC. Translated, it gives CASLEAGGGRETQYF. The chain is built from TRBV28 and TRBJ2-5; 9 bases match TRBD2. This CDR3 comprises 15 residues. Trimming cost V 9 bases and J 4 bases; bases outside gene matches: 12. Per the germline V gene, CDR1 is MDHEN and CDR2 is SYDVKM. Variable domain in full (rest from reference TRBV28 and TRBJ2-5): DVKVTQSSRYLVKRTGEKVFLECVQDMDHENMFWYRQDPGLGLRLIYFSYDVKMKEKGDIPEGYSVSREKKERFSLILESASTNQTSMYLCASLEAGGGRETQYFGPGTRLLVL.